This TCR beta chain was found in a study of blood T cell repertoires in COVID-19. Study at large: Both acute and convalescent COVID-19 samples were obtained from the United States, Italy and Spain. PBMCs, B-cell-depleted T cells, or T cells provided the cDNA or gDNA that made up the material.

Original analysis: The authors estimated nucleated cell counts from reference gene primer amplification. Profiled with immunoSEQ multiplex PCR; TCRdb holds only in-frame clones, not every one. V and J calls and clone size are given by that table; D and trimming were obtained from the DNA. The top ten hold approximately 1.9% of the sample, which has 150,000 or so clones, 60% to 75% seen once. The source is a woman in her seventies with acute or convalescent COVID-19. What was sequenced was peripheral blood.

CDR3: CASSSRYNEQFF. CDR3 nucleotides: TGTGCCAGCAGTTCCAGGTACAATGAGCAGTTCTTC. The rearrangement uses TRBV12-3 or TRBV12-4 and TRBJ2-1; the D is unclear. The germline V and J ends were trimmed by 4 bases and 4 bases, with 5 bases remaining between them. This CDR3 has 12 amino acids.